A selection of T cell receptor beta chains follows, all from one sample in a study of early T cells in non-severe SARS-CoV-2 infection. TCRdb used MiXCR to reprocess the 5' RACE reads, holding one entry per CDR3 protein. The data show tens of thousands of distinct CDR3 sequences, about an eighth seen once. The source was whole blood, collected at baseline. The origin of the receptors is an adult who was a healthcare worker with PCR-confirmed SARS-CoV-2 infection or an uninfected control (not recorded which). Both conserved end residues are part of each CDR3. Fields, in order: J gene, V gene, CDR3 protein.

>TRBJ1-5|TRBV10-3
CATGTGVNQPQHF
>TRBJ2-5|TRBV7-6
CASSSRVLPETQYF
>TRBJ1-2|TRBV25-1
CASRITGGDGYTF
>TRBJ2-5|TRBV4-1
CASSQVSRIPTQYF
>TRBJ2-2|TRBV28
CASSNTGRITGELFF
>TRBJ2-3|TRBV7-9
CASSLQAGRTDTQYF
>TRBJ2-5|TRBV7-8
CASSLEQGGMKTQYF
>TRBJ2-7|TRBV19
CASSHGPGQGTYEQYF
>TRBJ2-7|TRBV7-2
CASSHRTLGGEQYF
>TRBJ2-1|TRBV2
CASRTNNEQFF
>TRBJ2-2|TRBV10-3
CAIPTGSDSGGDTGELFF
>TRBJ2-3|TRBV5-1
CASNQRGSTDTQYF
>TRBJ2-1|TRBV6-5
CASSYRDSSYNEQFF
>TRBJ2-7|TRBV6-2/TRBV6-3
CASGLTRAKYF
>TRBJ1-2|TRBV29-1
CSVGRDRGNGYTF
>TRBJ2-1|TRBV5-1
CASSLDKTGINEQFF
>TRBJ2-6|TRBV5-6
CASSSIRDRFSGANVLTF
>TRBJ2-5|TRBV2
CASSPGGLAGGFQKTQYF
>TRBJ2-5|TRBV9
CASSSPGLEETQYF
>TRBJ2-2|TRBV9
CASSVVGARFPGELFF
>TRBJ1-2|TRBV28
CASSFLGGLDGYTF
>TRBJ2-2|TRBV5-4
CASSPGTLNTGELFF
>TRBJ1-6|TRBV20-1
CSARTGPPNSPLHF
>TRBJ2-1|TRBV5-1
CASSGGTATLYYNEQFF
>TRBJ2-5|TRBV11-2
CASSFGAMETQYF
>TRBJ2-7|TRBV3-1
CASSQDPERGFPYEQYF
>TRBJ2-5|TRBV18
CASSPPFPQDLQYF
>TRBJ1-5|TRBV7-2
CAPGRGNQPQHF
>TRBJ2-2|TRBV20-1
CSARSGAAGELFF
>TRBJ2-3|TRBV7-6
CASRPVGGGLKDTQYF
>TRBJ2-3|TRBV6-6
CASSPSSHTQYF
>TRBJ2-1|TRBV6-1
CASSDRAGGLSQFF
>TRBJ1-1|TRBV29-1
CSADDMITEAFF